These 27 T cell receptor beta chains came from one sample sequenced in a study of cytomegalovirus exposure and HLA in healthy donors. PCR amplification relied on 60 Vbeta primers (plus 13 Jbeta primers). Assay used: immunoSEQ multiplex PCR; TCRdb lists only in-frame clones, some missing. Of 120,000 to 150,000 clones in the sample, around 79% were seen once. Sequencing was carried out using PBMCs. The source is a man between 35 and 55 years old in good health and CMV-seropositive.

This rearrangement joins TRBV30 to TRBJ2-6, with D possibly matching TRBD2 (5 bases). V was cut by 4 bases and J by 0 bases, with 7 bases left in between. CDR3 length: 14 residues. Germline CDR1 GTSNPN, CDR2 SVGIG (reference sequence). The CDR3 DNA sequence: TGTGCCTGGAATCGGGGCTCTGGGGCCAACGTCCTGACTTTC. It encodes CAWNRGSGANVLTF. Drawing the rest from reference TRBV30 and TRBJ2-6, the complete variable domain is SQTIHQWPATLVQPVGSPLSLECTVEGTSNPNLYWYRQAAGRGLQLLFYSVGIGQISSEVPQNLSASRPQDRQFILSSKKLLLSDSGFYLCAWNRGSGANVLTFGAGSRLTVL.

The chain carries TRBV28 and TRBJ2-5; D might be TRBD2 (5 bases). Trimming pared 10 bases from V and 5 bases from J, leaving 20 bases between. Germline V gene sequence: CDR1 MDHEN, CDR2 SYDVKM. The CDR3 totals 14 residues. The CDR3 DNA reads as TGTGCCAACTTAAACAGACATCGGGGTGAGACCCAGTACTTC. It translates to CANLNRHRGETQYF.

The rearrangement uses TRBV11-1 and TRBJ1-1; a possible D gene is TRBD1 (5 bases). Germline assignment: CDR1 SGHAT and CDR2 FQDESV (reference sequence). The CDR3 covers 17 residues. The V and J ends lost 2 bases and 7 bases respectively, with 23 bases between them. CDR3: CASSLRGGKGDFFEAFF. In nucleotides, the CDR3 is TGTGCCAGCAGCTTACGGGGCGGGAAAGGGGACTTCTTTGAAGCTTTCTTT. Complete variable domain (other parts from reference TRBV11-1 and TRBJ1-1): EAEVAQSPRYKITEKSQAVAFWCDPISGHATLYWYRQILGQGPELLVQFQDESVVDDSQLPKDRFSAERLKGVDSTLKIQPAELGDSAMYLCASSLRGGKGDFFEAFFGQGTRLTVV.

V and J are TRBV7-2 and TRBJ1-1; tentative D call: TRBD1 (5 bases). V was clipped by 4 bases and J by 3 bases, with 12 bases between them. Looked up from germline, CDR1 is SGHTA and CDR2 is FQGNSA. The CDR3 has 14 residues. CDR3: CASSSDSLYTEAFF. CDR3 DNA sequence: TGTGCCAGCAGCTCCGACAGCCTCTACACTGAAGCTTTCTTT.

Only a few counts were recorded for this clone. The chain couples TRBV7-2 to TRBJ1-5; tentative D call: TRBD1 (5 bases). The V end was cut by 5 bases, the J end by 7 bases, with 18 bases between. This CDR3 has 15 residues. The V gene's germline CDR1 is SGHTA and CDR2 FQGNSA. CDR3 nucleotides: TGTGCCAGCAGCCTAGACACAGGACAAGGACAGCCCCAGCATTTT. Translation: CASSLDTGQGQPQHF.

J is TRBJ2-2 and V is TRBV9; 8 nucleotides line up with TRBD1. V lost 5 bases and J lost 1; bases outside the gene matches: 4. CDR3 length: 15 residues. Germline V gene data show CDR1 as SGDLS and CDR2 as YYNGEE. The CDR3 nucleotides read TGTGCCAGCAGAAGAGGACAGGGGAACACCGGGGAGCTGTTTTTT. It specifies CASRRGQGNTGELFF.

This chain connects TRBV7-2 to TRBJ1-4; 8 bases map to TRBD1. This CDR3 spans 14 amino acids. The germline gives CDR1 SGHTA, CDR2 FQGNSA. The V gene end was trimmed by 5 bases and the J gene end by 4 bases; junction bases not matched to a gene: 3. This CDR3 reads CASSPDRGNEKLFF. In DNA, the CDR3 is TGTGCCAGCAGCCCCGACAGGGGTAATGAAAAACTGTTTTTT.

The chain is built from TRBV28 and TRBJ1-5, with 10 bases aligning to TRBD1. The CDR3 has 17 residues. The V gene's germline CDR1 is MDHEN and CDR2 SYDVKM. Trimming cost V 6 bases and J 7 bases; bases outside gene matches: 15. CDR3 sequence (DNA): TGTGCCAGCAGCCTCCCCCCGGGACAGGGGTTTCGGCAGCCCCAGCATTTT. This encodes CASSLPPGQGFRQPQHF.

The CDR3: CATSIDRVGGFYNEQFF. In DNA form, the CDR3 reads TGTGCCACCAGCATAGATAGGGTGGGAGGGTTCTACAATGAGCAGTTCTTC. The chain uses TRBV15 and TRBJ2-1, with 7 bases matching TRBD2. The CDR3 length is 17 residues. V gave up 4 bases and J gave up 3 bases; unmatched junction bases: 12. Germline assignment: CDR1 LNHNV and CDR2 YYDKDF (reference sequence).

This clone was observed a handful of times. The chain recombines TRBV2 with TRBJ1-5, with D perhaps TRBD1 (6 bases). The V and J ends lost 2 bases and 6 bases respectively, with 11 bases between them. Germline CDR1 SNHLY, CDR2 FYNNEI. The CDR3 is 14 amino acids. Written as DNA, the CDR3 is TGTGCCAGCAGTGAATACAGGGACGCTCAGCCCCAGCATTTT. It is translated as CASSEYRDAQPQHF.

This sequence joins TRBV7-9 and TRBJ1-2; the D gene is possibly TRBD1 (6 bases). CDR3 size: 13 residues. V gave up 5 bases and J gave up 3 bases, with 10 bases separating them. From germline, CDR1 is SEHNR and CDR2 FQNEAQ (reference sequence). CDR3 nucleotide sequence: TGTGCCAGCAGCCCTTCAGGGGACTATGGCTACACCTTC. Its translation: CASSPSGDYGYTF.

As DNA, the CDR3 is TGTGCCAGTAGTATAGACCCGAGCGGGGCTAATGACGAGCAGTACTTC. This gives the protein CASSIDPSGANDEQYF. The V and J genes are TRBV19 and TRBJ2-5; 7 bases map to TRBD2. The DNA end lines up better with TRBJ2-7; the J call may be wrong. The CDR3 is made up of 16 amino acids. Looked up from germline, CDR1 is LNHDA and CDR2 is SQIVND (reference sequence).

V usage is TRBV19 and J usage is TRBJ2-4, with D tentatively TRBD2 (6 bases). CDR3 size: 13 residues. Germline V gene lookup returns CDR1 LNHDA and CDR2 SQIVND (reference sequence). V was cut by 6 bases and J by 5 bases, with 11 bases left in between. CDR3: CASRRRDQNIQYF. The CDR3 DNA reads as TGTGCCAGTAGGCGGAGGGATCAAAACATTCAGTACTTC.

The J gene is TRBJ2-3, the V gene TRBV11-3; the D is unclear. The CDR3 consists of 11 residues. The V end lost 4 bases, the J end lost 6 bases, and 5 bases lay between the germline ends. Germline CDR1 is SGHNT and CDR2 is YENEEA. CDR3 coding DNA: TGTGCCAGCAGCTCCAGTGATACGCAGTATTTT. Its translation: CASSSSDTQYF.

Remarks on this clone: Other DNA sequences in this specimen translate into the identical CDR3. The rearrangement joins TRBV5-1 to TRBJ2-7; TRBD2 might be the D (5 bases). There are 11 residues in the CDR3. Germline V gene lookup returns CDR1 SGHRS and CDR2 YFSETQ. Deletions cut 7 bases from V and 4 bases from J, with 9 bases between. The CDR3 here is CASSGNYEQYF. CDR3 DNA: TGCGCCAGCTCGGGGAATTACGAGCAGTACTTC. The variable domain in full, completed from reference TRBV5-1 and TRBJ2-7, reads KAGVTQTPRYLIKTRGQQVTLSCSPISGHRSVSWYQQTPGQGLQFLFEYFSETQRNKGNFPGRFSGRQFSNSRSEMNVSTLELGDSALYLCASSGNYEQYFGPGTRLTVT.

This sequence joins TRBV9 and TRBJ1-3, with D hard to call. From germline, CDR1 is SGDLS and CDR2 YYNGEE. The CDR3 runs 14 residues. The V and J ends lost 0 bases and 4 bases respectively, with 8 bases between them. CDR3 in amino acids: CASSVVGEGNTIYF. CDR3 DNA: TGTGCCAGCAGCGTAGTGGGCGAAGGAAACACCATATATTTT.

J is TRBJ1-1 and V is TRBV10-3, with a weak D call TRBD1 (5 bases). The V gene lost 6 bases and the J gene lost 1 base, with 9 bases spanning the gap. The CDR3 is 13 residues long. CDR1 and CDR2 (germline): ENHRY, SYGVKD. The CDR3 loop reads CAIRGGENTEAFF. As DNA, the CDR3 is TGTGCCATCAGGGGGGGGGAGAACACTGAAGCTTTCTTT.

J is TRBJ1-3 and V is TRBV4-3; 10 positions agree with TRBD1. Germline trimming cut 3 bases from V and 3 bases from J; bases unmatched to any gene: 11. From germline, CDR1 is LGHNA and CDR2 YSLEER. CDR3 size: 18 residues. CDR3 DNA sequence: TGCGCCAGCAGCCAGGAGGGACAGGGGAATTCACATGGAAACACCATATATTTT. It codes for CASSQEGQGNSHGNTIYF.

V is TRBV18 and J is TRBJ1-2; D may be TRBD1 (6 bases). The germline V and J ends were trimmed by 3 bases and 0 bases, with 14 bases remaining between them. Looked up from germline, CDR1 is KGHSH and CDR2 is LQKENI. This CDR3 has 16 residues. CDR3 bases: TGTGCCAGCTCACCGCAGACAGGAACCCCTAACTATGGCTACACCTTC. Protein sequence: CASSPQTGTPNYGYTF.

The J gene is TRBJ2-7, the V gene TRBV7-6, with a weak D call TRBD2 (5 bases). This CDR3 region has 12 residues. Germline V CDR1 and CDR2: SGHVS, FNYEAQ. The V end lost 5 bases, the J end lost 7 bases, and 12 bases lay between the germline ends. CDR3 DNA sequence: TGTGCCAGCAGCCTCCCAACTAGTGAGCAGTACTTC. The encoded protein is CASSLPTSEQYF.

This rearrangement joins TRBV29-1 to TRBJ1-1; 7 bases fit TRBD1. The CDR3 is made up of 12 amino acids. The germline CDR1 and CDR2 sequences are SQVTM and ANQGSEA. The trim removed 6 bases at V and 1 base at J, leaving 2 bases unmatched. In DNA form, the CDR3 reads TGCAGCGTCCGACAGGGGAACACTGAAGCTTTCTTT. Its translation is CSVRQGNTEAFF.

The V call is TRBV19, the J call TRBJ2-5; the D gene is possibly TRBD2 (5 bases). The end of the DNA is better explained by TRBJ2-7, so the J call may be wrong. This CDR3 region has 13 residues. Germline CDR1 LNHDA, CDR2 SQIVND (reference sequence). In nucleotides, the CDR3 is TGTGCCAGTAGTCCCGGACTTCGCTACGAGCAGTACTTC. It codes for CASSPGLRYEQYF.

The chain recombines TRBV10-3 with TRBJ2-7, with D tentatively TRBD2 (5 bases). Germline V gives CDR1 ENHRY, CDR2 SYGVKD. V lost 2 bases and J lost 3, with 17 bases in between. The CDR3 covers 16 residues. CDR3 residues: CAISEPQSGSGYEQYF. The DNA for the CDR3 is TGTGCCATCAGTGAGCCCCAATCGGGATCGGGCTACGAGCAGTACTTC.

This clone appeared a few times. The CDR3 reads CASRGEANYGYTF. CDR3 sequence (DNA): TGTGCCAGTAGAGGGGAAGCTAACTATGGCTACACCTTC. The chain employs TRBV19 and TRBJ1-2; D may be TRBD1 (5 bases). Between the trimmed V and J ends, which lost 6 bases and 0 bases, there was a span of 8 bases. The germline V gene encodes CDR1 LNHDA and CDR2 SQIVND (reference sequence). The CDR3 covers 13 residues.

The chain uses TRBV6-6 and TRBJ2-7; 8 nucleotides align to TRBD2. CDR1 is MNHNY, CDR2 SVGAGI, per germline (reference sequence). V dropped 2 bases and J dropped 3; count of bases not matched to a gene: 9. The CDR3 runs to 16 residues. The CDR3 DNA reads as TGTGCCAGCAGTTACGGATTTAGCGGGAAGCTCTACGAGCAGTACTTC. It codes for CASSYGFSGKLYEQYF.

The V and J genes are TRBV11-1 and TRBJ2-2; D might be TRBD2 (5 bases). The germline V and J ends were trimmed by 3 bases and 5 bases, with 7 bases remaining between them. The CDR3 contains 13 residues. Germline V gene lookup returns CDR1 SGHAT and CDR2 FQDESV (reference sequence). CDR3 protein: CASSFERTGELFF. The CDR3 coding sequence is TGTGCCAGCAGCTTCGAGCGGACCGGGGAGCTGTTTTTT.

The chain is built from TRBV7-2 and TRBJ2-3; 12 bases map to TRBD2. V trimming: 1 base; J trimming: 2 bases; junction bases outside the gene matches: 10. Germline V gives CDR1 SGHTA, CDR2 FQGNSA. This CDR3 region has 19 residues. The CDR3 loop reads CASSLVVTSGGTFTDTQYF. CDR3 sequence (DNA): TGTGCCAGCAGCTTAGTTGTCACTAGCGGGGGGACCTTCACAGATACGCAGTATTTT. Complete variable domain (other parts from reference TRBV7-2 and TRBJ2-3): GAGVSQSPSNKVTEKGKDVELRCDPISGHTALYWYRQSLGQGLEFLIYFQGNSAPDKSGLPSDRFSAERTGGSVSTLTIQRTQQEDSAVYLCASSLVVTSGGTFTDTQYFGPGTRLTVL.